Listed here are 9 T cell receptor beta chains from one sample, sequenced in a study of ipilimumab plus nivolumab after autologous stem cell transplantation. The assay was immunoSEQ multiplex PCR, and TCRdb's table has in-frame clones only and misses some. Here the sample spans 8,000 to 10,000 clones, around 69% being singletons. The sequencing used PBMCs, collected in a trial of ipilimumab plus nivolumab as post-transplant consolidation. The receptors were gathered from a female donor with multiple myeloma.

This clone occurred a few times. The gene calls are TRBV2 and TRBJ2-3; possibly TRBD2 for D (5 bases). Germline V gene sequence: CDR1 SNHLY, CDR2 FYNNEI. V was clipped by 2 bases and J by 3 bases, with 12 bases between them. The CDR3 covers 15 residues. The CDR3 is CASSEFNGMTDTQYF. In DNA form, the CDR3 reads TGTGCCAGCAGTGAATTTAACGGGATGACAGATACGCAGTATTTT.

By share, this clone counts as medium-sized. The chain links TRBV27 to TRBJ2-7; D might be TRBD1 or TRBD2, each matching 5 bases. The CDR3 covers 12 residues. In germline, CDR1 is MNHEY, CDR2 SMNVEV (reference sequence). The V end lost 3 bases, the J end lost 6 bases, and 9 bases lay between the germline ends. The DNA of the CDR3 is TGTGCCAGCAGTTTTTTCGGGGCCGAGCAGTACTTC. Its translation is CASSFFGAEQYF.

V gene TRBV2 combines with J gene TRBJ2-7; TRBD2 matches 13 bases. V lost 2 bases, J lost 7 bases, and 5 bases stayed unmatched. Looked up from germline, CDR1 is SNHLY and CDR2 is FYNNEI. The CDR3 sequence is 15 residues long. The CDR3 reads CASSELTSGRSEQYF. CDR3 in DNA: TGTGCCAGCAGTGAACTGACTAGCGGGAGGTCGGAGCAGTACTTC. Combining the CDR3 with reference TRBV2 and TRBJ2-7 gives the whole variable domain EPEVTQTPSHQVTQMGQEVILRCVPISNHLYFYWYRQILGQKVEFLVSFYNNEISEKSEIFDDQFSVERPDGSNFTLKIRSTKLEDSAMYFCASSELTSGRSEQYFGPGTRLTVT.

The chain carries TRBV10-1 and TRBJ1-1; D might be TRBD1 (5 bases). Per the germline V gene, CDR1 is WNHNN and CDR2 is SYGVQD (reference sequence). V lost 10 bases and J 1 base, leaving 16 bases between the germline ends. This CDR3 spans 14 amino acids. CDR3 DNA sequence: TGCGCCAACTATCCGGGACCCCCGAACACTGAAGCTTTCTTT. Translating gives CANYPGPPNTEAFF.

This clone was observed a few times. The genes are TRBV9 and TRBJ2-1; D is possibly TRBD1 or TRBD2 (5 bases each). The CDR3 covers 15 residues. CDR1 SGDLS and CDR2 YYNGEE come from the germline V gene. Trimming left V 3 bases short and J 6 bases short, with 16 bases between. CDR3 sequence (DNA): TGTGCCAGCAGCGCCAGCGGTCTAAGGGGCAATGAGCAGTTCTTC. It encodes CASSASGLRGNEQFF. Using reference TRBV9 and TRBJ2-1 for the parts outside the CDR3, the full variable domain is DSGVTQTPKHLITATGQRVTLRCSPRSGDLSVYWYQQSLDQGLQFLIQYYNGEERAKGNILERFSAQQFPDLHSELNLSSLELGDSALYFCASSASGLRGNEQFFGPGTRLTVL.

Note on this clone: Within the sample, other DNA sequences also encode this same CDR3. V is TRBV6-5 and J is TRBJ1-3; D unresolved. Trimming removed 2 bases at V and 0 bases at J, with 8 bases between. The length of the CDR3 is 15 residues. Germline CDR1 is MNHEY and CDR2 is SVGAGI. The CDR3 loop is CASSYGGISGNTIYF. CDR3 sequence (DNA): TGTGCCAGCAGTTACGGCGGCATCTCTGGAAACACCATATATTTT.

The V gene is TRBV11-3, the J gene TRBJ1-2; D gene ambiguous. This CDR3 region has 16 residues. Germline-derived CDR1 and CDR2 are SGHNT and YENEEA. Trimming cost V 6 bases and J 7 bases, with 24 bases left between them. CDR3 protein: CASSPTPGPRGRGYTF. Written as DNA, the CDR3 is TGTGCCAGCAGTCCCACCCCCGGGCCCCGGGGTCGTGGCTACACCTTC. The variable domain in full, completed from reference TRBV11-3 and TRBJ1-2, reads EAGVVQSPRYKIIEKKQPVAFWCNPISGHNTLYWYLQNLGQGPELLIRYENEEAVDDSQLPKDRFSAERLKGVDSTLKIQPAELGDSAVYLCASSPTPGPRGRGYTFGSGTRLTVV.

This clone was found a few times. The genes are TRBV19 and TRBJ1-2; D may be TRBD1 (6 bases). V gave up 2 bases and J gave up 3 bases, with 10 bases separating them. Germline CDR1 and CDR2: LNHDA and SQIVND (reference sequence). The CDR3 extends over 14 amino acids. CDR3 sequence reads: CASSIQGFDYGYTF. In DNA, the CDR3 is TGTGCCAGTAGTATACAGGGGTTCGACTATGGCTACACCTTC.

This clone appeared a few times. The gene calls are TRBV6-5 and TRBJ2-7; 9 bases map to TRBD1. The V gene's germline CDR1 is MNHEY and CDR2 SVGAGI. V shed 0 bases, J shed 4 bases, and the junction held 7 bases outside the gene matches. The CDR3 consists of 16 residues. The CDR3 sequence: CASSYSSPGQGYEQYF. CDR3 nucleotide sequence: TGTGCCAGCAGTTACTCGTCACCGGGACAGGGTTACGAGCAGTACTTC.